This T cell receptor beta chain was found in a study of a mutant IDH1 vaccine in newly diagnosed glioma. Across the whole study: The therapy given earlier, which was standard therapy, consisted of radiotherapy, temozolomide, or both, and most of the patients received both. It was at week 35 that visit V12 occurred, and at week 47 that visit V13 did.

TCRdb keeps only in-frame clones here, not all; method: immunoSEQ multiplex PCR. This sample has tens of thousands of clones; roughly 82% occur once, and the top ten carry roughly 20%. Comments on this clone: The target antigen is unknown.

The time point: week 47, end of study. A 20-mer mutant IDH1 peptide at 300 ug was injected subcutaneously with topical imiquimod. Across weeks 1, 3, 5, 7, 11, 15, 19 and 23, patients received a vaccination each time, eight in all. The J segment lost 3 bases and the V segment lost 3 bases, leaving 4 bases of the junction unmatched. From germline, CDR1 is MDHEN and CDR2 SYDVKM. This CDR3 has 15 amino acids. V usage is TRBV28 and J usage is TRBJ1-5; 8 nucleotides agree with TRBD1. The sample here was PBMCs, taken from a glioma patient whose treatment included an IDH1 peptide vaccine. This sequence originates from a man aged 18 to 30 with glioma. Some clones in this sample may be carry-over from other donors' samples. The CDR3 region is CASSFGDRFNQPQHF. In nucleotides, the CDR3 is TGTGCCAGCAGTTTTGGGGACAGGTTCAATCAGCCCCAGCATTTT.